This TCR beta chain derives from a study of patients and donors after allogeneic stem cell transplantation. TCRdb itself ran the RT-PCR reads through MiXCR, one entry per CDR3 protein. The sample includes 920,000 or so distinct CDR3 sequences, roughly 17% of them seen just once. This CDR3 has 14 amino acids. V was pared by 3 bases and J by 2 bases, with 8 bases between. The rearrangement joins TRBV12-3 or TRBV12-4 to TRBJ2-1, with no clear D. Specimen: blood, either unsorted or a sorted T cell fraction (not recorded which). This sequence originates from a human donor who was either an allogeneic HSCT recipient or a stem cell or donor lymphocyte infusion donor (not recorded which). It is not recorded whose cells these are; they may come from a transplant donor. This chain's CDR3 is CASSFPRPYNEQFF. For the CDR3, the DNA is TGTGCCAGCAGTTTTCCTAGACCCTACAATGAGCAGTTCTTC.